These T cell receptor beta chains were read from a single sample in a study of T cells after somatic rescue of genetic block. Sequenced by immunoSEQ multiplex PCR; TCRdb stores in-frame clones only, minus some. The table records some 74,000 clones, roughly 88% of them present only once. Sample: peripheral blood mononuclear cells (PBMCs). These receptors all come from a man under 40. The CDR3 runs from the conserved cysteine through the conserved F or W. Each record gives: CDR3 length, J gene, V gene, D gene, CDR3 protein, CDR3 DNA. A D gene is named only where the DNA matches it firmly.

17	TRBJ2-7	TRBV9	TRBD1	CASSVDDGTGENYEQYF	TGTGCCAGCAGCGTAGATGACGGGACAGGAGAGAATTACGAGCAGTACTTC
13	TRBJ2-3	TRBV10-1	NA	CASSESGLDTQYF	TGCGCCAGCAGTGAGTCGGGACTAGATACGCAGTATTTT
12	TRBJ2-2	TRBV5-1	NA	CASSLYNGELFF	TGCGCCAGCAGCTTGTATAACGGGGAGCTGTTTTTT
14	TRBJ1-2	TRBV7-8	NA	CASSLASGSFGYTF	TGTGCCAGCAGCTTAGCGTCAGGGAGTTTTGGCTACACCTTC
15	TRBJ2-1	TRBV19	NA	CASSTRQGGRNEQFF	TGTGCCAGTAGTACCAGACAGGGTGGGAGGAATGAGCAGTTCTTC
15	TRBJ2-5	TRBV6-1	TRBD2	CASPDRGGYQETQYF	TGTGCCAGCCCGGATCGGGGGGGGTACCAAGAGACCCAGTACTTC
15	TRBJ2-7	TRBV7-9	NA	CASSLGQPLSYEQYF	TGTGCCAGCAGCTTAGGGCAGCCGCTCTCCTACGAGCAGTACTTC
15	TRBJ2-3	TRBV19	TRBD2	CASKNSGRAADTQYF	TGTGCCAGTAAAAATAGCGGGAGGGCCGCAGATACGCAGTATTTT
11	TRBJ2-2	TRBV5-4	NA	CASKGTGELFF	TGTGCCAGCAAGGGAACCGGGGAGCTGTTTTTT
16	TRBJ2-2	TRBV10-1	TRBD2	CASTSGSGVNTGELFF	TGCGCCAGCACCTCAGGAAGCGGGGTGAACACCGGGGAGCTGTTTTTT
13	TRBJ1-2	TRBV29-1	NA	CSVPETASYGYTF	TGCAGCGTTCCCGAAACCGCGTCCTATGGCTACACCTTC
15	TRBJ2-1	TRBV7-9	TRBD1	CASSYTGQGKDEQFF	TGTGCCAGCAGCTATACCGGACAGGGGAAGGATGAGCAGTTCTTC
14	TRBJ1-1	TRBV7-2	NA	CASSLQGGDTEAFF	TGTGCCAGCAGCCTACAGGGCGGTGACACTGAAGCTTTCTTT